These 27 T cell receptor beta chains were sequenced from one sample in a study of yellow fever vaccine responses in identical twins. TCRdb recomputed calls from the RT-PCR reads with MiXCR, one row per CDR3 protein. The data hold around 2,500 distinct CDR3 sequences, with 81% observed a single time. The sequencing used T cells from blood (PBMCs), unsorted or a sorted subset (not recorded which), collected before or after yellow fever vaccination (not recorded which). Receptors originate from a young woman who received the yellow fever vaccine.

The chain combines TRBV18 with TRBJ2-5, with 11 nucleotides matching TRBD1. The CDR3 spans 14 residues. The junction had 6 bases not matched to a gene; V was cut back by 5 bases and J by 7 bases. CDR1 and CDR2 from the germline V gene are KGHSH and LQKENI. CDR3 region: CASSISGQGATQYF. Written as DNA, the CDR3 is TGTGCCAGCTCAATTTCCGGACAGGGGGCGACCCAGTACTTC.

This sequence joins TRBV10-1 and TRBJ1-1, with D possibly being TRBD1 (5 bases). The CDR3 sequence is 13 residues long. In germline, CDR1 is WNHNN, CDR2 SYGVQD (reference sequence). Trimming removed 4 bases at V and 2 bases at J, with 8 bases between. The CDR3 protein is CASSGTFNTEAFF. The CDR3 DNA follows: TGCGCCAGCAGTGGGACATTTAACACTGAAGCTTTCTTT.

The chain is built from TRBV24-1 and TRBJ2-5; TRBD1 matches at 7 bases. Germline CDR1 is KGHDR and CDR2 is SFDVKD. This CDR3 has 11 residues. With 9 bases clipped from V and 5 bases from J, the junction kept 2 bases outside the gene matches. This CDR3 is CATQGEETQYF. Here the CDR3 DNA reads TGTGCCACCCAGGGGGAGGAGACCCAGTACTTC.

In this sample, this clonotype turned up once. The V and J genes are TRBV12-3 or TRBV12-4 and TRBJ2-7; TRBD1 or TRBD2 may be the D gene (6 bases each). V shed 4 bases and J shed 3 bases, with 13 bases lying between them. This CDR3 has 14 amino acids. Here the CDR3 reads CASSSYGGHYEQYF. Written as DNA, the CDR3 is TGTGCCAGCAGTTCGTACGGGGGCCACTACGAGCAGTACTTC.

The rearrangement uses TRBV7-9 and TRBJ2-1; 8 positions match TRBD2. The CDR3 runs 17 residues. The germline CDR1 and CDR2 sequences are SEHNR and FQNEAQ (reference sequence). The trim removed 0 bases at V and 7 bases at J, leaving 11 bases unmatched. DNA for the CDR3: TGTGCCAGCAGCTTAGCGTACGCTAGCGGGCGAAATAATGAGCAGTTCTTC. It translates to CASSLAYASGRNNEQFF.

This clonotype occurred once. The rearrangement joins TRBV6-4 to TRBJ1-6, with D hard to call. CDR1 MRHNA and CDR2 SNTAGT come from the germline V gene. V lost 4 bases and J lost 5, with 15 bases in between. The CDR3 loop spans 16 amino acids. DNA for the CDR3: TGTGCCAGCAGTGTCTATCCCGGGAAGAATAATTCACCCCTCCACTTT. The encoded protein is CASSVYPGKNNSPLHF.

The chain recombines TRBV4-1 with TRBJ1-1; D perhaps matches TRBD1 (6 bases). This CDR3 contains 15 residues. Per the germline V gene, CDR1 is MGHRA and CDR2 is YSYEKL. The V end was cut by 1 base, the J end by 7 bases, with 16 bases between. CDR3 sequence: CASSQVTAGAIEAFF. CDR3 in DNA: TGCGCCAGCAGCCAAGTCACGGCGGGGGCAATTGAAGCTTTCTTT.

This sequence joins TRBV10-3 and TRBJ1-5; D is possibly TRBD1 (6 bases). V dropped 6 bases and J dropped 3 bases, with 18 bases sitting between them. CDR3 length equals 16 residues. Per the germline V gene, CDR1 is ENHRY and CDR2 is SYGVKD. CDR3 amino acids: CAISASLGGPNQPQHF. The CDR3 DNA follows: TGTGCCATCAGCGCTTCTTTGGGGGGCCCCAATCAGCCCCAGCATTTT.

The chain carries TRBV10-1 and TRBJ2-2; D unclear. The length of the CDR3 is 14 residues. CDR1 is WNHNN and CDR2 is SYGVQD in the germline V gene (reference sequence). V was trimmed by 6 bases and J by 4 bases, leaving 12 bases between them. The CDR3 is CASRSDPLTGELFF. The CDR3 bases are TGCGCCAGCAGGTCAGACCCCCTCACCGGGGAGCTGTTTTTT.

V gene TRBV2 combines with J gene TRBJ2-2; D call uncertain. V was clipped by 10 bases and J by 7 bases, with 16 bases between them. CDR3 length equals 13 residues. The germline V gene encodes CDR1 SNHLY and CDR2 FYNNEI. This CDR3 reads CATHSPSFGELFF. In DNA form, the CDR3 reads TGTGCCACCCACTCCCCATCTTTCGGGGAGCTGTTTTTT.

This chain links TRBV20-1 with TRBJ2-5; no reliable D call. The germline CDR1 and CDR2 sequences are DFQATT and SNEGSKA (reference sequence). With 6 bases removed from V and 5 bases from J, the gap between germline ends came to 10 bases. CDR3 length: 11 residues. This CDR3 is CSARSRETQYF. In DNA form, the CDR3 reads TGCAGTGCAAGGTCGCGGGAGACCCAGTACTTC.

The V and J genes are TRBV29-1 and TRBJ2-5; no definite D call. With 3 bases removed from V and 2 bases from J, the gap between germline ends came to 4 bases. The germline gives CDR1 SQVTM, CDR2 ANQGSEA. The CDR3 covers 11 residues. CDR3: CSVDPQETQYF. CDR3 nucleotide sequence: TGCAGCGTTGATCCACAAGAGACCCAGTACTTC. Complete variable domain (other parts from reference TRBV29-1 and TRBJ2-5): SAVISQKPSRDICQRGTSLTIQCQVDSQVTMMFWYRQQPGQSLTLIATANQGSEATYESGFVIDKFPISRPNLTFSTLTVSNMSPEDSSIYLCSVDPQETQYFGPGTRLLVL.

The chain has TRBV18 and TRBJ1-2; 7 bases are shared with TRBD1. The germline V gene has CDR1 KGHSH and CDR2 LQKENI. The CDR3 is 14 amino acids. The V gene end was trimmed by 5 bases and the J gene end by 0 bases; junction bases not matched to a gene: 3. CDR3 loop: CASSLGQPNYGYTF. DNA of the CDR3: TGTGCCAGCTCATTGGGACAGCCTAACTATGGCTACACCTTC.

The chain combines TRBV9 with TRBJ2-1; D gene uncertain. V lost 3 bases and J lost 5, with 9 bases in between. Germline lookup yields CDR1 SGDLS and CDR2 YYNGEE. CDR3 length: 13 amino acids. Written as DNA, the CDR3 is TGTGCCAGCAGCGACCGACTCAACAATGAGCAGTTCTTC. The encoded protein is CASSDRLNNEQFF.

The V call is TRBV13, the J call TRBJ2-5, with 10 bases lining up with TRBD2. V lost 8 bases to trimming and J lost 4 bases; unmatched junction nucleotides: 10. This CDR3 is 15 amino acids long. Germline values: CDR1 PRHDT, CDR2 FYEKMQ (reference sequence). CDR3 nucleotides: TGTGCCAGCTCCCAGACTAGCGGGCTCGCAGAGACCCAGTACTTC. As protein: CASSQTSGLAETQYF.

This rearrangement joins TRBV29-1 to TRBJ2-1; 7 bases align to TRBD2. V was pared by 4 bases and J by 9 bases, with 9 bases of the junction left unmatched. Germline lookup yields CDR1 SQVTM and CDR2 ANQGSEA. This CDR3 has 13 residues. In DNA form, the CDR3 reads TGCAGCGTTGTTTCTGTGGGGGGGGGTGAGCAGTTCTTC. Encoded protein: CSVVSVGGGEQFF.

The J gene is TRBJ1-1, the V gene TRBV10-3; a weak D match, TRBD1 (6 bases). Per the germline V gene, CDR1 is ENHRY and CDR2 is SYGVKD. The CDR3 is 13 amino acids. Trimming removed 4 bases at V and 5 bases at J, with 11 bases between. In nucleotides, the CDR3 is TGTGCCATCAGTGGCCCGACAGGAACTGAAGCTTTCTTT. Amino acids: CAISGPTGTEAFF.

This clonotype has just a few counts. This sequence joins TRBV15 and TRBJ1-6; 10 bases align to TRBD1. The CDR3 is 16 amino acids. Unmatched junction bases numbered 8, after V lost 4 bases and J lost 8 bases. Germline CDR1 LNHNV, CDR2 YYDKDF (reference sequence). The CDR3 spells CATSIGAGTGDSPLHF. The CDR3 nucleotides are TGTGCCACCAGCATCGGCGCCGGGACAGGGGATTCACCCCTCCACTTT.

This clonotype has just a few counts. The J gene is TRBJ2-1, the V gene TRBV7-2, with 10 bases fitting TRBD2. Germline CDR1 SGHTA, CDR2 FQGNSA. J was trimmed by 6 bases and V by 2 bases; bases with no gene match: 7. CDR3 length: 16 amino acids. In DNA form, the CDR3 reads TGTGCCAGCAGCTTATCGAGCGGGGGGGCCTTCAATGAGCAGTTCTTC. This gives the protein CASSLSSGGAFNEQFF.

The V and J genes are TRBV29-1 and TRBJ2-1; 11 nucleotides line up with TRBD1. Germline V gene lookup returns CDR1 SQVTM and CDR2 ANQGSEA. The CDR3 loop spans 13 amino acids. J was trimmed by 7 bases and V by 7 bases; bases with no gene match: 6. In DNA form, the CDR3 reads TGCAGCGGCGGACAGGGGGCCCTTAATGAGCAGTTCTTC. Translation: CSGGQGALNEQFF.

This chain uses TRBV18 with TRBJ2-3; unclear D gene. This CDR3 is built from 12 residues. V shed 5 bases and J shed 1 base, with 4 bases lying between them. Looked up from germline, CDR1 is KGHSH and CDR2 is LQKENI. CDR3 in amino acids: CASSKGTDTQYF. In DNA, the CDR3 is TGTGCCAGCTCAAAGGGCACAGATACGCAGTATTTT.

DNA of the CDR3: TGTGCCAGCAGTGAGCTGGGACAGGGCCTGACACCCCTCCACTTT. Its translation: CASSELGQGLTPLHF. The rearrangement links TRBV6-1 to TRBJ1-6, with 9 bases matching TRBD1. Germline assignment: CDR1 MNHNS and CDR2 SASEGT. V was pared by 3 bases and J by 11 bases, with 8 bases of the junction left unmatched. CDR3 length: 15 residues.

The J gene is TRBJ2-1, the V gene TRBV5-1; perhaps TRBD2 as D (7 bases). Trimming pared 0 bases from V and 2 bases from J, leaving 15 bases between. The CDR3 is 17 amino acids. Germline V gene sequence: CDR1 SGHRS, CDR2 YFSETQ. CDR3 in DNA: TGCGCCAGCAGCTTGGGGTTGGGGGGGGCCACCTACAATGAGCAGTTCTTC. This codes for CASSLGLGGATYNEQFF.

The CDR3 nucleotides are TGCAGCGTTGTACAGACTAGCTCCTACAATGAGCAGTTCTTC. It yields the protein CSVVQTSSYNEQFF. V and J are TRBV29-1 and TRBJ2-1; D possibly corresponds to TRBD2 (6 bases). Germline CDR1 is SQVTM and CDR2 is ANQGSEA. The germline V and J ends were trimmed by 4 bases and 0 bases, with 10 bases remaining between them. The CDR3 has 14 residues.

This chain links TRBV29-1 with TRBJ1-1; D remains unclear. Deletions cut 0 bases from V and 0 bases from J, with 14 bases between. The CDR3 contains 16 residues. The germline gives CDR1 SQVTM, CDR2 ANQGSEA. The CDR3 sequence is CSVEDEPRMMNTEAFF. The CDR3 DNA reads as TGCAGCGTTGAAGATGAACCCCGAATGATGAACACTGAAGCTTTCTTT.

The rearrangement joins TRBV27 to TRBJ1-2; TRBD1 aligns across 8 bases. The junction had 8 bases not matched to a gene; V was cut back by 5 bases and J by 6 bases. The CDR3 extends over 14 amino acids. The V gene's germline CDR1 is MNHEY and CDR2 SMNVEV (reference sequence). The CDR3 protein is CASSPYRGENGYTF. In DNA, the CDR3 is TGTGCCAGCAGTCCCTACAGGGGGGAAAATGGCTACACCTTC.

The chain joins TRBV29-1 to TRBJ2-1, with 15 bases aligning to TRBD2. This CDR3 region has 15 residues. The germline V gene has CDR1 SQVTM and CDR2 ANQGSEA. J gave up 7 bases and V 1 base, and 2 bases lay outside the gene matches. The DNA of the CDR3 is TGCAGCGTTGAAGGGACTAGCGGGAGGGGGAATGAGCAGTTCTTC. The encoded protein is CSVEGTSGRGNEQFF.